The 8 T cell receptor beta chains reported below all come from one sample, sequenced in a study of monozygotic twins with inflammatory bowel disease. TCRdb reprocessed the 5' RACE reads, keeping one entry per CDR3 protein, no DNA. This repertoire includes 400,000 to 500,000 distinct CDR3 sequences. Sequenced: blood. The receptors derive from a human donor with ulcerative colitis or Crohn's disease, or a healthy co-twin of an affected twin (not recorded which).

The rearrangement joins TRBV5-1 to TRBJ2-1; absent DNA, TCRdb's TRBD1 call cannot be checked. Germline V gene sequence: CDR1 SGHRS, CDR2 YFSETQ. The CDR3 covers 15 residues. CDR3 protein: CASSLEGQGYNEQFF.

The chain is built from TRBV25-1 and TRBJ1-3. The CDR3 is made up of 12 amino acids. The germline V gene has CDR1 MGHDK and CDR2 SYGVNS. The CDR3 protein is CASRSSGNTIYF.

This chain uses TRBV27 with TRBJ1-1; there is no DNA to check the TCRdb D call of TRBD1. The CDR3 spans 16 residues. Germline CDR1 reads MNHEY; CDR2 reads SMNVEV (reference sequence). The CDR3 loop reads CASRSQQGAGVTEAFF.

J is TRBJ1-1 and V is TRBV15. The CDR3 has 13 amino acids. Germline loops: CDR1 LNHNV, CDR2 YYDKDF (reference sequence). This CDR3 is CATSRDRAEGAFF.

The rearrangement links TRBV21-1 to TRBJ2-7; TCRdb indicates TRBD2, and absent DNA this call remains unverified. TRBV21-1 is assigned pseudogene status. The CDR3 has 19 residues. CDR3 sequence: CASRTGGLAGALSSYEQYF.

V usage is TRBV7-2 and J usage is TRBJ2-7. The germline CDR1 and CDR2 sequences are SGHTA and FQGNSA. CDR3 length: 13 amino acids. CDR3 region: CASSVDPTYEQYF. Drawing the rest from reference TRBV7-2 and TRBJ2-7, the complete variable domain is GAGVSQSPSNKVTEKGKDVELRCDPISGHTALYWYRQSLGQGLEFLIYFQGNSAPDKSGLPSDRFSAERTGGSVSTLTIQRTQQEDSAVYLCASSVDPTYEQYFGPGTRLTVT.

The CDR3 loop is CATQGRQYEDTEAFF. This chain uses TRBV2 with TRBJ1-1. The CDR3 loop spans 15 amino acids. CDR1 is SNHLY, CDR2 FYNNEI, per germline. Supplemented by reference TRBV2 and TRBJ1-1, the full variable domain reads EPEVTQTPSHQVTQMGQEVILRCVPISNHLYFYWYRQILGQKVEFLVSFYNNEISEKSEIFDDQFSVERPDGSNFTLKIRSTKLEDSAMYFCATQGRQYEDTEAFFGQGTRLTVV.

This chain joins TRBV5-1 and TRBJ2-3; TCRdb reports TRBD2, a call that lacks DNA to check it against. Germline V gene data show CDR1 as SGHRS and CDR2 as YFSETQ. The CDR3 runs to 15 residues. The CDR3 protein is CASSLTPGGGDTQYF. Complete variable domain (other parts from reference TRBV5-1 and TRBJ2-3): KAGVTQTPRYLIKTRGQQVTLSCSPISGHRSVSWYQQTPGQGLQFLFEYFSETQRNKGNFPGRFSGRQFSNSRSEMNVSTLELGDSALYLCASSLTPGGGDTQYFGPGTRLTVL.